In its sample, the clone carrying this T cell receptor (beta chain) was seen a few times. This record comes from a study of shared clonotypes between healthy human individuals. Trimming removed 3 bases from V and 2 bases from J, with 14 bases in between. Germline values: CDR1 MDHEN, CDR2 SYDVKM. The CDR3 runs 16 residues. Study processing details: Filtering was not the same, since immunoSEQ gave junction-only sequences without quality scores. Repertoires were generated with immunoSEQ multiplex PCR, while TCRdb's copy carries only in-frame clones and drops some. The DNA gave D and trimming, while V, J and clone size come from that table. In the table there are 2 million to 2.5 million clones, roughly 91% of which are singletons. Positive CCR7 selection of CD45RO-negative cells yielded the naive CD8 cells, and terminally differentiated effector memory CD45RA+ cells were excluded.

The sequencing sample was made of naive CD8+ T cells from PBMCs. This TCR was recovered from a man aged 18 to 29 in good health. Some clones in this sample may be carry-over from other donors' samples. V gene TRBV28 combines with J gene TRBJ1-5, with D unresolved. CDR3 protein: CASSLPQAGGNQPQHF. The CDR3 bases are TGTGCCAGCAGTTTGCCCCAGGCGGGTGGCAATCAGCCCCAGCATTTT.